A single sample is the source of the 31 T cell receptor beta chains below, sequenced in a study of cytomegalovirus exposure and HLA in healthy donors. PCR amplification relied on 60 Vbeta primers (plus 13 Jbeta primers). TCRdb's table, derived via immunoSEQ multiplex PCR, lists solely in-frame clones and lacks some. The sample has under 250,000 clones; 82% are singletons. Material for sequencing was PBMCs. These receptors originate from a woman in her thirties or forties in good health and CMV-seronegative.

The CDR3 protein is CASSNGGGELFF. As DNA, the CDR3 is TGTGCCAGTAGTAACGGCGGCGGGGAGCTGTTTTTT. The gene calls are TRBV19 and TRBJ2-2, with no clear D. V was trimmed by 4 bases and J by 7 bases, leaving 7 bases between them. Germline V lookup: CDR1 LNHDA, CDR2 SQIVND (reference sequence). The CDR3 has 12 amino acids.

This clone has only one observation. The chain uses TRBV28 and TRBJ2-2; maybe TRBD2 (6 bases). CDR3 length equals 15 residues. Germline V gives CDR1 MDHEN, CDR2 SYDVKM. Trimming left V 7 bases short and J 4 bases short, with 16 bases between. In nucleotides, the CDR3 is TGTGCCAGCACGTCCCCGGGGGTCCCCACCGGGGAGCTGTTTTTT. This codes for CASTSPGVPTGELFF.

This clone was picked up one time. The chain employs TRBV27 and TRBJ1-1; 7 nucleotides agree with TRBD1. Trimming removed 5 bases from V and 1 base from J; junction bases left unmatched: 7. CDR3 length: 15 residues. Germline values: CDR1 MNHEY, CDR2 SMNVEV (reference sequence). CDR3 DNA sequence: TGTGCCAGCAGTACCCGGACAGGTCCGAACACTGAAGCTTTCTTT. The encoded protein is CASSTRTGPNTEAFF.

This rearrangement joins TRBV7-9 to TRBJ2-1; TRBD2 might be the D (5 bases). Germline assignment: CDR1 SEHNR and CDR2 FQNEAQ (reference sequence). V gave up 4 bases and J gave up 6 bases, with 25 bases separating them. This CDR3 spans 18 amino acids. CDR3: CASSSLDYLRNFVNEQFF. In DNA form, the CDR3 reads TGTGCCAGCAGCTCGCTCGACTACCTCCGAAACTTTGTCAATGAGCAGTTCTTC.

This clone was counted only a few times. The V call is TRBV7-2, the J call TRBJ1-2, with D uncertain. This CDR3 comprises 15 residues. The V gene's germline CDR1 is SGHTA and CDR2 FQGNSA. The germline V and J ends were trimmed by 0 bases and 1 base, with 9 bases remaining between them. The CDR3 DNA sequence: TGTGCCAGCAGCTTAGCTAACAGAGTTAACTATGGCTACACCTTC. It specifies CASSLANRVNYGYTF. Together with reference TRBV7-2 and TRBJ1-2, the CDR3 gives the full variable domain: GAGVSQSPSNKVTEKGKDVELRCDPISGHTALYWYRQSLGQGLEFLIYFQGNSAPDKSGLPSDRFSAERTGGSVSTLTIQRTQQEDSAVYLCASSLANRVNYGYTFGSGTRLTVV.

The chain couples TRBV19 to TRBJ2-7; TRBD1 matches at 7 bases. CDR3 length: 14 residues. From germline, CDR1 is LNHDA and CDR2 SQIVND (reference sequence). The ends lost 1 base at V and 6 bases at J; junction bases unmatched: 6. CDR3: CASSIGTGRSEQYF. The CDR3 DNA follows: TGTGCCAGTAGTATAGGGACAGGTCGCTCCGAGCAGTACTTC. The whole variable domain, remainder taken from reference TRBV19 and TRBJ2-7, is DGGITQSPKYLFRKEGQNVTLSCEQNLNHDAMYWYRQDPGQGLRLIYYSQIVNDFQKGDIAEGYSVSREKKESFPLTVTSAQKNPTAFYLCASSIGTGRSEQYFGPGTRLTVT.

The chain is built from TRBV7-3 and TRBJ1-1; D possibly corresponds to TRBD1 (6 bases). V lost 4 bases and J lost 0, with 12 bases in between. Germline CDR1 reads SGHTA; CDR2 reads FQGTGA. There are 15 residues in the CDR3. CDR3 residues: CASSYGGLMNTEAFF. The DNA of the CDR3 is TGTGCCAGCAGCTACGGGGGGCTGATGAACACTGAAGCTTTCTTT.

This chain links TRBV7-9 with TRBJ2-2; 8 bases align to TRBD2. The CDR3 sequence is 15 residues long. CDR1 and CDR2 from the germline V gene are SEHNR and FQNEAQ (reference sequence). Trimming took 3 bases from V and 4 from J; bases not matched to a gene: 4. This CDR3 is CASSFTSGGTGELFF. CDR3 nucleotide sequence: TGTGCCAGCAGCTTTACCAGCGGGGGCACCGGGGAGCTGTTTTTT.

The chain is built from TRBV7-9 and TRBJ2-1; D gene unclear. Germline loops: CDR1 SEHNR, CDR2 FQNEAQ (reference sequence). Trimming removed 5 bases from V and 2 bases from J, with 10 bases in between. This CDR3 has 14 residues. In DNA form, the CDR3 reads TGTGCCAGCAGCCCCGTTTGGCCCTACAATGAGCAGTTCTTC. It yields the protein CASSPVWPYNEQFF.

The CDR3 region is CASSWGQGNQPQHF. Written as DNA, the CDR3 is TGTGCCAGCAGTTGGGGACAGGGCAATCAGCCCCAGCATTTT. The chain combines TRBV2 with TRBJ1-5; 8 bases map to TRBD1. Unmatched junction bases numbered 2, after V lost 5 bases and J lost 2 bases. The germline gives CDR1 SNHLY, CDR2 FYNNEI. CDR3 length: 14 amino acids.

This clone was observed a single time. The V gene is TRBV29-1, the J gene TRBJ2-4; D possibly corresponds to TRBD1 (5 bases). V gave up 2 bases and J gave up 6 bases, with 14 bases separating them. CDR3 length: 14 residues. Germline V gene data show CDR1 as SQVTM and CDR2 as ANQGSEA. CDR3 sequence (DNA): TGCAGCGTTGAAATATGGGGCGACGGAAACATTCAGTACTTC. It codes for CSVEIWGDGNIQYF. Full variable domain (rest looked up from reference TRBV29-1 and TRBJ2-4): SAVISQKPSRDICQRGTSLTIQCQVDSQVTMMFWYRQQPGQSLTLIATANQGSEATYESGFVIDKFPISRPNLTFSTLTVSNMSPEDSSIYLCSVEIWGDGNIQYFGAGTRLSVL.

The chain combines TRBV20-1 with TRBJ2-1; tentatively, D is TRBD1 (6 bases). The V end was cut by 3 bases, the J end by 12 bases, with 12 bases between. Germline loops: CDR1 DFQATT, CDR2 SNEGSKA (reference sequence). This CDR3 spans 11 amino acids. The CDR3 loop reads CSASGDTMQFF. CDR3 nucleotides: TGCAGTGCTAGTGGGGACACGATGCAGTTCTTC.

The rearrangement links TRBV18 to TRBJ2-7; D unresolved. There are 14 residues in the CDR3. CDR1 and CDR2 from the germline V gene are KGHSH and LQKENI. The V and J ends lost 1 base and 0 bases respectively, with 7 bases between them. The chain's CDR3 is CASSPLENSYEQYF. Written as DNA, the CDR3 is TGTGCCAGCTCACCACTAGAAAACTCCTACGAGCAGTACTTC.

The V gene is TRBV6-6, the J gene TRBJ2-1; a possible D gene is TRBD1 (5 bases). Trimming cost V 0 bases and J 7 bases, with 16 bases left between them. Germline V lookup: CDR1 MNHNY, CDR2 SVGAGI (reference sequence). The CDR3 consists of 16 residues. The DNA for the CDR3 is TGTGCCAGCAGTTACTCTCAGGGTTCTATGGGGAATGAGCAGTTCTTC. Translated: CASSYSQGSMGNEQFF.

V usage is TRBV5-1 and J usage is TRBJ2-7; TRBD2 agrees at 15 bases. This CDR3 comprises 15 residues. Germline trimming cut 2 bases from V and 5 bases from J; bases unmatched to any gene: 2. CDR1 and CDR2 from the germline V gene are SGHRS and YFSETQ. CDR3 region: CASSLRTSGRDEQYF. CDR3 nucleotides: TGCGCCAGCAGCTTAAGGACTAGCGGGAGGGACGAGCAGTACTTC.

The CDR3 DNA reads TGTGCCAGCAGCTCGCCCGGGACAGGGAACGAGCAGTACTTC. Translation gives CASSSPGTGNEQYF. The chain employs TRBV5-5 and TRBJ2-5; 9 bases fit TRBD1. The J call may be mistaken, given a closer DNA end match to TRBJ2-7. The CDR3 length is 14 residues. Germline V gene lookup returns CDR1 SGHKS and CDR2 YYEKEE (reference sequence).

The chain recombines TRBV7-8 with TRBJ2-1; D not certain. CDR3 length: 15 residues. The V end was cut by 2 bases, the J end by 0 bases, with 8 bases between. The germline CDR1 and CDR2 sequences are SGHVS and FQNEAQ. CDR3 sequence (DNA): TGTGCCAGCAGCTTACGTTGGAGCTCCTACAATGAGCAGTTCTTC. This encodes CASSLRWSSYNEQFF.

The V gene is TRBV7-9, the J gene TRBJ1-2, with TRBD1 matching 8 bases. There are 15 residues in the CDR3. Germline V gene sequence: CDR1 SEHNR, CDR2 FQNEAQ (reference sequence). J lost 7 bases, V lost 0 bases, and 7 bases had no gene match. The CDR3 loop reads CASSLAGRGHLGYTF. CDR3 nucleotides: TGTGCCAGCAGCTTAGCAGGCAGGGGGCATCTTGGCTACACCTTC.

A few counts support this clone. The V and J genes are TRBV10-2 and TRBJ2-5; 7 bases fit TRBD2. There are 14 residues in the CDR3. Trimming cost V 7 bases and J 4 bases; bases outside gene matches: 9. Germline assignment: CDR1 WSHSY and CDR2 SAAADI. This CDR3 is CASKGLVYSETQYF. In DNA form, the CDR3 reads TGCGCCAGCAAAGGACTAGTTTATTCAGAGACCCAGTACTTC.

The chain has TRBV6-5 and TRBJ2-3; a possible D gene is TRBD2 (6 bases). The germline V gene encodes CDR1 MNHEY and CDR2 SVGAGI. The CDR3 runs to 14 residues. V was clipped by 6 bases and J by 0 bases, with 10 bases between them. The CDR3 coding sequence is TGTGCCAGCAGCTCAGGGACTAGCACAGATACGCAGTATTTT. Its protein is CASSSGTSTDTQYF.

The V and J genes are TRBV6-5 and TRBJ2-1; 8 bases align to TRBD2. CDR1 and CDR2 from the germline V gene are MNHEY and SVGAGI. V was clipped by 6 bases and J by 3 bases; unmatched bases: 7. The CDR3 has 15 residues. The chain's CDR3 is CASRPGTSNYNEQFF. The CDR3 DNA reads TGTGCCAGCAGACCCGGGACTAGTAACTACAATGAGCAGTTCTTC.

The genes are TRBV27 and TRBJ2-7, with 11 bases that match TRBD2. This CDR3 is 14 amino acids long. Germline CDR1 is MNHEY and CDR2 is SMNVEV (reference sequence). V trimming: 2 bases; J trimming: 6 bases; junction bases outside the gene matches: 3. DNA of the CDR3: TGTGCCAGCAGTTTACTAGCGGGAGGCCCCGAGCAGTACTTC. Amino acids: CASSLLAGGPEQYF.

The CDR3 DNA reads TGTGCCAGCAGTTACCGACCCTTATCCAGAGGGGGTGAGCAGTTCTTC. This translates into CASSYRPLSRGGEQFF. The chain links TRBV6-5 to TRBJ2-1; D possibly corresponds to TRBD1 (6 bases). CDR1 is MNHEY, CDR2 SVGAGI, per germline. V gave up 2 bases and J gave up 9 bases, with 20 bases separating them. The CDR3 length is 16 residues.

V and J are TRBV6-5 and TRBJ1-2; D call uncertain. The V gene's germline CDR1 is MNHEY and CDR2 SVGAGI. The V and J ends lost 10 bases and 7 bases respectively, with 25 bases between them. This CDR3 region has 15 residues. The DNA for the CDR3 is TGTGCCACCCTACGAGGGCCACGCTCAGGCCGTGGCTACACCTTC. Its protein is CATLRGPRSGRGYTF.

CDR3 sequence reads: CASSPGLTEAFF. The CDR3 region has the DNA TGCGCCAGCAGCCCGGGACTCACTGAAGCTTTCTTT. The genes are TRBV5-1 and TRBJ1-1; D may be TRBD1 (5 bases). Germline CDR1 SGHRS, CDR2 YFSETQ. Trimming removed 4 bases from V and 4 bases from J, with 8 bases in between. The CDR3 totals 12 residues.

The CDR3 DNA reads TGTGCCAGCAGTTTGCGAGGGAGTGGGTCCGGGGAGCTGTTTTTT. This gives the protein CASSLRGSGSGELFF. The chain has TRBV28 and TRBJ2-2; maybe TRBD2 (5 bases). This CDR3 region has 15 residues. Germline V gene lookup returns CDR1 MDHEN and CDR2 SYDVKM. Trimming shortened V by 3 bases and J by 6 bases, and 14 bases separated the two germline ends.

This clone was found once. The rearrangement uses TRBV30 and TRBJ1-5; 10 bases are a match to TRBD1. The germline V gene has CDR1 GTSNPN and CDR2 SVGIG (reference sequence). CDR3 length equals 14 residues. V was pared by 1 base and J by 4 bases, with 1 base of the junction left unmatched. The CDR3 spells CAWSADRGNQPQHF. CDR3 DNA sequence: TGTGCCTGGAGTGCGGACAGGGGGAATCAGCCCCAGCATTTT.

CDR3 sequence (DNA): TGTGCCAGCGGAAGGGACAGTTCCTACAATGAGCAGTTCTTC. Amino acid sequence: CASGRDSSYNEQFF. The V and J genes are TRBV6-1 and TRBJ2-1; 7 nucleotides agree with TRBD1. This CDR3 spans 14 amino acids. Germline trimming cut 8 bases from V and 1 base from J; bases unmatched to any gene: 5. Germline V gene lookup returns CDR1 MNHNS and CDR2 SASEGT.

This sequence joins TRBV18 and TRBJ2-7, with D possibly TRBD2 on 6 matching bases. The V end was cut by 6 bases, the J end by 1 base, with 13 bases between. Germline CDR1 is KGHSH and CDR2 is LQKENI. The CDR3 extends over 14 amino acids. CDR3 sequence reads: CASSIYRESYEQYF. In DNA, the CDR3 is TGTGCCAGCTCCATTTACCGGGAGTCCTACGAGCAGTACTTC.

The chain carries TRBV28 and TRBJ2-4; 9 bases line up with TRBD1. This CDR3 is 16 amino acids long. V shed 5 bases, J shed 1 base, and the junction held 6 bases outside the gene matches. Looked up from germline, CDR1 is MDHEN and CDR2 is SYDVKM. The CDR3 reads CASSLQGAAAKNIQYF. In DNA form, the CDR3 reads TGTGCCAGCAGTCTACAGGGGGCGGCGGCCAAAAACATTCAGTACTTC.

The chain is built from TRBV19 and TRBJ2-7; weak D call: TRBD1 (5 bases). CDR3 length: 16 residues. Germline V gene sequence: CDR1 LNHDA, CDR2 SQIVND (reference sequence). V lost 2 bases and J 0 bases, leaving 14 bases between the germline ends. The CDR3 sequence is CASSISGYGYSYEQYF. CDR3 nucleotides: TGTGCCAGTAGTATATCAGGGTATGGATACTCCTACGAGCAGTACTTC.